A single sample is the source of the 27 T cell receptor beta chains below, sequenced in a study of CD8 T cells in Susac syndrome. An amount of RNA that ranged from roughly 0.5 to 1 ug was reverse transcribed with random hexamers. TCRdb reprocessed the immunoSEQ multiplex PCR reads with MiXCR, giving one entry per CDR3 protein. Of 150,000 to 200,000 distinct CDR3 sequences listed, 85% to 95% are singletons. The specimen sequenced was CD4+ T cells from PBMCs. The receptors here all came from a human donor with multiple sclerosis.

Here the CDR3 reads CASSLSGNGYTF. The CDR3 region has the DNA TGTGCCAGCAGTCTCTCAGGGAATGGCTACACCTTC. The chain links TRBV3-1 to TRBJ1-2, with D tentatively TRBD1 (5 bases). Trimming left V 6 bases short and J 6 bases short, with 11 bases between. Germline V gives CDR1 LGHDT, CDR2 YNNKEL (reference sequence). This CDR3 comprises 12 residues.

This clonotype was recorded only once. The chain uses TRBV7-3 and TRBJ2-1; the D gene is possibly TRBD1 (6 bases). Germline V gene lookup returns CDR1 SGHTA and CDR2 FQGTGA. The CDR3 has 13 residues. Trimming left V 0 bases short and J 13 bases short, with 13 bases between. The CDR3 sequence: CASSLTKGVGQFF. CDR3 nucleotide sequence: TGTGCCAGCAGCTTAACGAAGGGGGTCGGACAGTTCTTC.

The chain links TRBV5-1 to TRBJ2-5; TRBD1 or TRBD2 may be the D gene (5 bases each). The CDR3 is 14 amino acids. V dropped 2 bases and J dropped 3 bases, with 11 bases sitting between them. Germline V gene sequence: CDR1 SGHRS, CDR2 YFSETQ. For the CDR3, the DNA is TGCGCCAGCAGCTTCGCGCAGGGAGAAGAGACCCAGTACTTC. Translation: CASSFAQGEETQYF.

V gene TRBV20-1 combines with J gene TRBJ2-2, with 11 bases fitting TRBD1. Germline V gene lookup returns CDR1 DFQATT and CDR2 SNEGSKA (reference sequence). V shed 3 bases and J 7 bases; nucleotides not matched to a gene: 7. CDR3 length: 15 amino acids. DNA for the CDR3: TGCAGTGCTAGTACTGGACAGGGGGCAGGCGGGGAGCTGTTTTTT. Protein product: CSASTGQGAGGELFF.

The CDR3 protein is CASSDRGGTEAFF. DNA of the CDR3: TGTGCCAGTAGTGACAGGGGAGGAACTGAAGCTTTCTTT. V is TRBV19 and J is TRBJ1-1; 8 nucleotides line up with TRBD1. The CDR3 covers 13 residues. Trimming removed 5 bases from V and 5 bases from J; junction bases left unmatched: 4. The germline CDR1 and CDR2 sequences are LNHDA and SQIVND (reference sequence).

This chain links TRBV7-3 with TRBJ2-6; D is perhaps TRBD1 (5 bases). The V gene lost 2 bases and the J gene lost 4 bases, with 12 bases spanning the gap. The CDR3 loop spans 16 amino acids. Per the germline V gene, CDR1 is SGHTA and CDR2 is FQGTGA. Here the CDR3 reads CASSLGQGPGANVLTF. The CDR3 bases are TGTGCCAGCAGCTTAGGTCAGGGTCCAGGGGCCAACGTCCTGACTTTC. The full variable domain, its missing parts supplied by reference TRBV7-3 and TRBJ2-6, is GAGVSQTPSNKVTEKGKYVELRCDPISGHTALYWYRQSLGQGPEFLIYFQGTGAADDSGLPNDRFFAVRPEGSVSTLKIQRTERGDSAVYLCASSLGQGPGANVLTFGAGSRLTVL.

The rearrangement joins TRBV24-1 to TRBJ1-2, with 8 nucleotides matching TRBD1. The CDR3 totals 13 residues. In germline, CDR1 is KGHDR, CDR2 SFDVKD. Unmatched junction bases numbered 5, after V lost 7 bases and J lost 5 bases. This CDR3 reads CATRGTGQYGYTF. CDR3 bases: TGTGCCACCAGAGGGACAGGACAATATGGCTACACCTTC.

The V call is TRBV7-2, the J call TRBJ2-7, with 15 bases aligning to TRBD2. CDR3 length equals 19 residues. CDR1 and CDR2 from the germline V gene are SGHTA and FQGNSA. Trimming removed 4 bases from V and 1 base from J; junction bases left unmatched: 11. The CDR3 region has the DNA TGTGCCAGCAGCTCTCGATCCGGGACTAGCGGGAGGTTTTCCTACGAGCAGTACTTC. Its protein product is CASSSRSGTSGRFSYEQYF. Filled out from reference TRBV7-2 and TRBJ2-7, the complete variable domain reads GAGVSQSPSNKVTEKGKDVELRCDPISGHTALYWYRQSLGQGLEFLIYFQGNSAPDKSGLPSDRFSAERTGGSVSTLTIQRTQQEDSAVYLCASSSRSGTSGRFSYEQYFGPGTRLTVT.

This clonotype was seen a few times. The chain links TRBV18 to TRBJ2-7, with a possible D match to TRBD1 (6 bases). Germline loops: CDR1 KGHSH, CDR2 LQKENI. Trimming cost V 1 base and J 4 bases, with 8 bases left between them. The CDR3 loop spans 13 amino acids. The DNA for the CDR3 is TGTGCCAGCTCACCACGGGGGCCTTACGAGCAGTACTTC. Translation: CASSPRGPYEQYF.

This rearrangement joins TRBV7-9 to TRBJ1-2; perhaps TRBD1 as D (6 bases). The germline CDR1 and CDR2 sequences are SEHNR and FQNEAQ (reference sequence). The V end lost 4 bases, the J end lost 2 bases, and 14 bases lay between the germline ends. This CDR3 contains 15 residues. Here the CDR3 DNA reads TGTGCCAGCAGCTCCGTAGACAGGTTCAACTATGGCTACACCTTC. Translating it yields CASSSVDRFNYGYTF.

The rearrangement links TRBV6-5 to TRBJ2-5; the D is unclear. The CDR3 loop spans 15 amino acids. Trimming left V 2 bases short and J 4 bases short, with 14 bases between. In germline, CDR1 is MNHEY, CDR2 SVGAGI. The CDR3, as DNA: TGTGCCAGCAGTTACAGAAGGGTTGTCGGAGAGACCCAGTACTTC. Protein sequence: CASSYRRVVGETQYF.

This chain uses TRBV5-1 with TRBJ1-1; unclear D gene. The CDR3 runs 16 residues. The V end lost 0 bases, the J end lost 2 bases, and 14 bases lay between the germline ends. Per the germline V gene, CDR1 is SGHRS and CDR2 is YFSETQ. The CDR3 reads CASSLGGGSVNTEAFF. CDR3 nucleotides: TGCGCCAGCAGCTTGGGGGGAGGCAGCGTAAACACTGAAGCTTTCTTT.

This sequence joins TRBV7-8 and TRBJ1-5; tentatively, D is TRBD1 (5 bases). Germline CDR1 reads SGHVS; CDR2 reads FQNEAQ. This CDR3 has 15 amino acids. Trimming cost V 5 bases and J 2 bases, with 13 bases left between them. This CDR3 reads CASSPGNTGNQPQHF. CDR3 nucleotides: TGTGCCAGCAGCCCAGGGAATACAGGCAATCAGCCCCAGCATTTT.

This clonotype was picked up one time. V usage is TRBV29-1 and J usage is TRBJ2-1; the D gene is possibly TRBD2 (6 bases). Germline assignment: CDR1 SQVTM and CDR2 ANQGSEA. Between the trimmed V and J ends, which lost 3 bases and 0 bases, there was a span of 9 bases. This CDR3 contains 14 residues. The CDR3 nucleotides are TGCAGCGTTGATCGGGGGAGCTCCTACAATGAGCAGTTCTTC. Residues: CSVDRGSSYNEQFF.

The gene calls are TRBV19 and TRBJ1-2; TRBD1 agrees at 9 bases. The CDR3 has 14 residues. J lost 8 bases, V lost 10 bases, and 14 bases had no gene match. Per germline, CDR1 LNHDA and CDR2 SQIVND (reference sequence). CDR3 DNA: TGTGCCACGAAGAGAAGGACAGGGGCTCAGGGCTACACCTTC. Its translation is CATKRRTGAQGYTF. Filled out from reference TRBV19 and TRBJ1-2, the complete variable domain reads DGGITQSPKYLFRKEGQNVTLSCEQNLNHDAMYWYRQDPGQGLRLIYYSQIVNDFQKGDIAEGYSVSREKKESFPLTVTSAQKNPTAFYLCATKRRTGAQGYTFGSGTRLTVV.

The chain links TRBV5-1 to TRBJ1-6; D not resolved. V lost 6 bases, J lost 4 bases, and 17 bases lay in between. Germline CDR1 reads SGHRS; CDR2 reads YFSETQ. The CDR3 runs to 16 residues. This CDR3 is CASKAEVTYYNSPLHF. Written as DNA, the CDR3 is TGCGCCAGCAAGGCGGAGGTGACATATTATAATTCACCCCTCCACTTT. The complete variable domain, with remaining parts taken from reference TRBV5-1 and TRBJ1-6, reads KAGVTQTPRYLIKTRGQQVTLSCSPISGHRSVSWYQQTPGQGLQFLFEYFSETQRNKGNFPGRFSGRQFSNSRSEMNVSTLELGDSALYLCASKAEVTYYNSPLHFGNGTRLTVT.

V is TRBV20-1 and J is TRBJ1-1, with 8 bases that match TRBD1. Trimming cost V 3 bases and J 4 bases; bases outside gene matches: 16. The CDR3 is 17 residues long. Looked up from germline, CDR1 is DFQATT and CDR2 is SNEGSKA (reference sequence). CDR3 sequence reads: CSASSPGQAAWGTEAFF. Here the CDR3 DNA reads TGCAGTGCTAGCTCACCGGGACAGGCGGCGTGGGGCACTGAAGCTTTCTTT.

The chain links TRBV6-4 to TRBJ1-1, with 7 positions matching TRBD1. With 4 bases clipped from V and 6 bases from J, the junction kept 2 bases outside the gene matches. From germline, CDR1 is MRHNA and CDR2 SNTAGT. This CDR3 spans 12 amino acids. The CDR3 sequence: CASSGQGAEAFF. CDR3 nucleotide sequence: TGTGCCAGCAGTGGTCAGGGGGCTGAAGCTTTCTTT.

V and J are TRBV11-1 and TRBJ2-6; D perhaps matches TRBD1 (6 bases). The length of the CDR3 is 16 residues. CDR1 and CDR2 from the germline V gene are SGHAT and FQDESV (reference sequence). Trimming took 1 base from V and 2 from J, leaving 9 bases between them. The CDR3 region is CASSLVGGAGANVLTF. CDR3 coding DNA: TGTGCCAGCAGCTTAGTAGGGGGTGCTGGGGCCAACGTCCTGACTTTC.

The chain links TRBV5-1 to TRBJ1-4, with 9 nucleotides matching TRBD1. This CDR3 is built from 14 residues. CDR1 is SGHRS, CDR2 YFSETQ, per germline. Trimming cost V 4 bases and J 5 bases; bases outside gene matches: 3. CDR3 in amino acids: CASSVGQGNEKLFF. The CDR3 DNA follows: TGCGCCAGCAGCGTCGGACAGGGGAATGAAAAACTGTTTTTT.

V is TRBV5-6 and J is TRBJ1-5; D gene uncertain. CDR3 length: 13 amino acids. Germline V CDR1 and CDR2: SGHDT, YYEEEE. Trimming shortened V by 3 bases and J by 8 bases, and 12 bases separated the two germline ends. The CDR3 loop reads CASSYDPSEPQHF. CDR3 bases: TGTGCCAGCAGCTATGACCCGAGCGAGCCCCAGCATTTT.

CDR3: CASSGKGHQPQHF. CDR3 coding DNA: TGTGCCAGCAGTGGAAAGGGGCATCAGCCCCAGCATTTT. V gene TRBV12-3 or TRBV12-4 combines with J gene TRBJ1-5; TRBD1 might be the D (5 bases). This CDR3 has 13 residues. V was clipped by 5 bases and J by 5 bases, with 10 bases between them.

This chain connects TRBV3-1 to TRBJ2-3, with TRBD2 matching over 7 bases. The CDR3 totals 13 residues. The V gene end was trimmed by 0 bases and the J gene end by 8 bases; junction bases not matched to a gene: 2. Germline CDR1 LGHDT, CDR2 YNNKEL (reference sequence). CDR3 protein: CASSQEERGTQYF. The CDR3 DNA reads TGTGCCAGCAGCCAAGAAGAGCGGGGTACGCAGTATTTT.

The J gene is TRBJ1-1, the V gene TRBV14; no clear D gene. V was shortened by 4 bases and J by 0 bases, with 6 bases between the two germline ends. This CDR3 is 13 amino acids long. Germline-derived CDR1 and CDR2 are SGHDN and FVKESK. The CDR3, as DNA: TGTGCCAGCAGCCGACAACTGAACACTGAAGCTTTCTTT. Protein: CASSRQLNTEAFF.

V and J are TRBV5-1 and TRBJ1-5; TRBD1 matches at 10 bases. The V gene's germline CDR1 is SGHRS and CDR2 YFSETQ. The V segment lost 1 base and the J segment 5 bases; nucleotides outside the gene matches: 9. The CDR3 runs to 17 residues. The CDR3 nucleotides read TGCGCCAGCAGCTTGCCTTACGGGGACAGGGGCCATCAGCCCCAGCATTTT. It encodes CASSLPYGDRGHQPQHF.

J is TRBJ2-5 and V is TRBV2; the match to TRBD1 covers 8 bases. V dropped 5 bases and J dropped 6; count of bases not matched to a gene: 11. The CDR3 runs 15 residues. CDR1 and CDR2 (germline): SNHLY, FYNNEI. The CDR3 DNA reads as TGTGCCAGCAGTCGCTCCCGGGACAGGATGCAGACCCAGTACTTC. Protein sequence: CASSRSRDRMQTQYF. Together with reference TRBV2 and TRBJ2-5, the CDR3 gives the full variable domain: EPEVTQTPSHQVTQMGQEVILRCVPISNHLYFYWYRQILGQKVEFLVSFYNNEISEKSEIFDDQFSVERPDGSNFTLKIRSTKLEDSAMYFCASSRSRDRMQTQYFGPGTRLLVL.

J is TRBJ1-1 and V is TRBV5-1; 8 bases match TRBD1. The V and J ends lost 4 bases and 2 bases, in that order; junction bases with no gene match: 4. CDR1 and CDR2 from the germline V gene are SGHRS and YFSETQ. The CDR3 has 14 amino acids. In DNA, the CDR3 is TGCGCCAGCAGCCCACCAGGGGGCAACACTGAAGCTTTCTTT. Encoded protein: CASSPPGGNTEAFF.